Presented here are 26 T cell receptor beta chains from one specimen sequenced in a study of blood T cell repertoires in COVID-19. Assay used: immunoSEQ multiplex PCR; TCRdb lists only in-frame clones, some missing. The table shows a few hundred thousand clones, with about 73% occurring only once. Sequencing was carried out using peripheral blood. The source of these receptors is a woman of 80 years or more with acute or convalescent COVID-19.

V is TRBV10-2 and J is TRBJ2-3; 14 bases align to TRBD2. CDR1 and CDR2 (germline): WSHSY, SAAADI. V trimming: 9 bases; J trimming: 5 bases; junction bases outside the gene matches: 4. This CDR3 has 14 residues. The CDR3 reads CASRLAGGQDTQYF. The CDR3 DNA is TGCGCCAGTAGACTAGCGGGGGGGCAAGATACGCAGTATTTT.

The rearrangement joins TRBV7-3 to TRBJ2-3, with 9 positions matching TRBD1. The CDR3 has 15 residues. Per the germline V gene, CDR1 is SGHTA and CDR2 is FQGTGA. Trimming took 5 bases from V and 3 from J; bases not matched to a gene: 6. This CDR3 is CASSVQGATTDTQYF. CDR3 nucleotides: TGTGCCAGCAGCGTACAGGGGGCGACTACAGATACGCAGTATTTT.

The chain has TRBV7-2 and TRBJ2-3; 16 nucleotides align to TRBD2. CDR3 size: 17 residues. The germline CDR1 and CDR2 sequences are SGHTA and FQGNSA. With 5 bases clipped from V and 4 bases from J, the junction kept 6 bases outside the gene matches. The CDR3 loop reads CASSKGLAGGGADTQYF. CDR3 coding DNA: TGTGCCAGCAGCAAGGGACTAGCGGGGGGGGGCGCAGATACGCAGTATTTT.

This clone has only a few counts. The chain carries TRBV6-2 or TRBV6-3 and TRBJ2-7, with D possibly matching TRBD1 (6 bases). V was cut by 6 bases and J by 2 bases, with 14 bases left in between. The CDR3 is 14 residues long. Germline V CDR1 and CDR2: MNHEY, SVGEGT. The CDR3 spells CASSLRGITYEQYF. As DNA, the CDR3 is TGTGCCAGCAGCCTCAGGGGAATAACCTACGAGCAGTACTTC.

Remarks on this clone: The junction departs from germline at one end; a sequencing error may be responsible. The chain combines TRBV3-1 (or the pseudogene TRBV3-2) with TRBJ2-5, with a tentative D call TRBD2 (6 bases). Germline loops: CDR1 LGHDT, CDR2 YNNKEL (reference sequence). This CDR3 has 17 amino acids. CDR3 bases: TGTGCCAGCACCCAAAGGGGTTGGGGGGTAGGCCAAGAGACCCAGTACTTC. Its protein is CASTQRGWGVGQETQYF.

This clone is a singleton in its sample. The rearrangement links TRBV6-6 to TRBJ1-1; D not certain. The germline V gene has CDR1 MNHNY and CDR2 SVGAGI (reference sequence). V was shortened by 7 bases and J by 0 bases, with 9 bases between the two germline ends. There are 13 residues in the CDR3. The CDR3 DNA follows: TGTGCCAGCAAACGGGGAATGAACACTGAAGCTTTCTTT. It specifies CASKRGMNTEAFF.

The J gene is TRBJ2-5, the V gene TRBV30; possibly TRBD1 for D (6 bases). The CDR3 sequence is 15 residues long. CDR1 GTSNPN and CDR2 SVGIG come from the germline V gene (reference sequence). The germline V and J ends were trimmed by 0 bases and 5 bases, with 16 bases remaining between them. The CDR3 sequence is CAWSVSSQGWETQYF. The DNA for the CDR3 is TGTGCCTGGAGTGTATCGAGCCAGGGGTGGGAGACCCAGTACTTC.

This chain uses TRBV7-9 with TRBJ2-6, with a possible D match to TRBD2 (5 bases). Germline V gene sequence: CDR1 SEHNR, CDR2 FQNEAQ (reference sequence). The CDR3 runs to 16 residues. V dropped 1 base and J dropped 0 bases, with 7 bases sitting between them. CDR3 bases: TGTGCCAGCAGCTTAGTGGGGAGCTCTGGGGCCAACGTCCTGACTTTC. Its protein product is CASSLVGSSGANVLTF.

V usage is TRBV2 and J usage is TRBJ1-5; maybe TRBD1 (5 bases). V shed 1 base and J shed 1 base, with 8 bases lying between them. The germline CDR1 and CDR2 sequences are SNHLY and FYNNEI. This CDR3 has 15 residues. CDR3 region: CASSEEGLSNQPQHF. CDR3 nucleotide sequence: TGTGCCAGCAGTGAAGAGGGGCTAAGCAATCAGCCCCAGCATTTT.

CDR3 sequence: CASSEGEKLRARSTDTQYF. For the CDR3, the DNA is TGTGCCAGCAGTGAAGGGGAGAAACTTCGGGCGCGAAGCACAGATACGCAGTATTTT. This rearrangement joins TRBV2 to TRBJ2-3; D is possibly TRBD2 (5 bases). The V gene's germline CDR1 is SNHLY and CDR2 FYNNEI. The CDR3 is made up of 19 amino acids. V lost 1 base and J lost 0, with 20 bases in between.

This clone came up once. The genes are TRBV7-6 and TRBJ2-5; D remains unclear. The CDR3 runs to 17 residues. Trimming took 5 bases from V and 0 from J, leaving 19 bases between them. The V gene's germline CDR1 is SGHVS and CDR2 FNYEAQ. The CDR3 DNA reads TGTGCCAGCAGCGTGACTGGAACTGACGGGTACCAAGAGACCCAGTACTTC. The encoded protein is CASSVTGTDGYQETQYF.

The CDR3 spells CASRPTSGVWVYNEQFF. The CDR3 DNA reads TGTGCCAGCAGGCCCACTAGCGGTGTTTGGGTTTACAATGAGCAGTTCTTC. The chain employs TRBV6-4 and TRBJ2-1; 8 positions match TRBD2. The CDR3 extends over 17 amino acids. Germline CDR1 reads MRHNA; CDR2 reads SNTAGT. V shed 6 bases, J shed 4 bases, and the junction held 14 bases outside the gene matches.

The chain links TRBV5-4 to TRBJ2-3; tentatively, D is TRBD2 (5 bases). From germline, CDR1 is SGHNT and CDR2 YYREEE (reference sequence). V gave up 0 bases and J gave up 4 bases, with 18 bases separating them. This CDR3 is built from 17 residues. CDR3: CASSLVGYLEVPDTQYF. The CDR3 region has the DNA TGTGCCAGCAGCTTGGTGGGGTACCTGGAGGTCCCAGATACGCAGTATTTT. Complete variable domain (other parts from reference TRBV5-4 and TRBJ2-3): ETGVTQSPTHLIKTRGQQVTLRCSSQSGHNTVSWYQQALGQGPQFIFQYYREEENGRGNFPPRFSGLQFPNYSSELNVNALELDDSALYLCASSLVGYLEVPDTQYFGPGTRLTVL.

V gene TRBV5-1 combines with J gene TRBJ1-1, with unresolved D. Germline CDR1 SGHRS, CDR2 YFSETQ. This CDR3 has 14 amino acids. Trimming pared 0 bases from V and 1 base from J, leaving 7 bases between. The CDR3 spells CASSLDFKNTEAFF. The CDR3 DNA is TGCGCCAGCAGCTTGGATTTTAAGAACACTGAAGCTTTCTTT.

This clone was seen a handful of times. The chain links TRBV7-9 to TRBJ2-5, with 9 nucleotides matching TRBD1. The ends lost 3 bases at V and 0 bases at J; junction bases unmatched: 8. Germline V gives CDR1 SEHNR, CDR2 FQNEAQ (reference sequence). This CDR3 region has 17 residues. CDR3 DNA sequence: TGTGCCAGCAGCTTCCTCTCGGGACAGGGTCACCAAGAGACCCAGTACTTC. Encoded protein: CASSFLSGQGHQETQYF.

This rearrangement joins TRBV30 to TRBJ1-1, with a tentative D call TRBD1 (6 bases). Trimming pared 2 bases from V and 4 bases from J, leaving 14 bases between. Germline V lookup: CDR1 GTSNPN, CDR2 SVGIG (reference sequence). The CDR3 sequence is 14 residues long. The CDR3 spells CAWSQLQGPTEAFF. CDR3 DNA: TGTGCCTGGAGTCAATTACAGGGTCCCACTGAAGCTTTCTTT.

This clone was detected only a few times. The V and J genes are TRBV5-1 and TRBJ2-2; 12 bases are shared with TRBD1. The J segment lost 5 bases and the V segment lost 4 bases, leaving 6 bases of the junction unmatched. From germline, CDR1 is SGHRS and CDR2 YFSETQ. This CDR3 has 16 residues. CDR3 loop: CASSRGQGASTGELFF. CDR3 in DNA: TGCGCCAGCAGCAGGGGACAGGGGGCTAGTACCGGGGAGCTGTTTTTT.

This chain links TRBV3-1 (or the pseudogene TRBV3-2) with TRBJ1-2; D uncertain. Germline CDR1 LGHDT, CDR2 YNNKEL (reference sequence). V gave up 2 bases and J gave up 4 bases, with 8 bases separating them. This CDR3 region has 13 residues. The CDR3 loop is CASSQYKIYGYTF. The CDR3 nucleotides are TGTGCCAGCAGCCAATACAAGATCTATGGCTACACCTTC.

The V call is TRBV11-3, the J call TRBJ2-3; D unresolved. Germline V CDR1 and CDR2: SGHNT, YENEEA. This CDR3 has 15 residues. The ends were cut back, 4 bases at V and 2 bases at J, with 13 bases in the middle. This CDR3 is CASSSGPLNTDTQYF. The CDR3, as DNA: TGTGCCAGCAGCTCTGGCCCCTTAAACACAGATACGCAGTATTTT.

The gene calls are TRBV6-5 and TRBJ2-7, with 9 positions matching TRBD1. With 6 bases clipped from V and 2 bases from J, the junction kept 8 bases outside the gene matches. The germline V gene has CDR1 MNHEY and CDR2 SVGAGI. The CDR3 is 15 amino acids. The CDR3 protein is CASRRKTGGPYEQYF. CDR3 DNA sequence: TGTGCCAGCAGACGCAAGACAGGGGGGCCCTACGAGCAGTACTTC.

Points on this clone: The same CDR3 can be traced to other DNA sequences in this sample. This rearrangement joins TRBV5-1 to TRBJ1-5; tentative D call: TRBD1 (5 bases). CDR3 size: 13 residues. The germline V gene has CDR1 SGHRS and CDR2 YFSETQ. The ends were cut back, 2 bases at V and 5 bases at J, with 8 bases in the middle. The CDR3 region has the DNA TGCGCCAGCAGCTTTGGAGGGGATCAGCCCCAGCATTTT. Protein sequence: CASSFGGDQPQHF.

V usage is TRBV7-6 and J usage is TRBJ2-1; D remains unclear. Germline values: CDR1 SGHVS, CDR2 FNYEAQ. The V end lost 2 bases, the J end lost 0 bases, and 14 bases lay between the germline ends. The length of the CDR3 is 17 residues. CDR3 loop: CASSLYGLPSSYNEQFF. The CDR3 DNA follows: TGTGCCAGCAGCTTATACGGGTTACCGAGCTCCTACAATGAGCAGTTCTTC. The variable domain in full, completed from reference TRBV7-6 and TRBJ2-1, reads GAGVSQSPRYKVTKRGQDVALRCDPISGHVSLYWYRQALGQGPEFLTYFNYEAQQDKSGLPNDRFSAERPEGSISTLTIQRTEQRDSAMYRCASSLYGLPSSYNEQFFGPGTRLTVL.

The chain couples TRBV19 to TRBJ2-1; 14 bases match TRBD2. Germline values: CDR1 LNHDA, CDR2 SQIVND (reference sequence). The CDR3 has 19 amino acids. The ends lost 1 base at V and 0 bases at J; junction bases unmatched: 5. The CDR3 region is CASSIGLAGGQSSYNEQFF. The CDR3 DNA is TGTGCCAGTAGTATAGGACTAGCGGGGGGGCAGAGCTCCTACAATGAGCAGTTCTTC.

The V and J genes are TRBV27 and TRBJ1-4; TRBD1 agrees at 9 bases. Germline V gene data show CDR1 as MNHEY and CDR2 as SMNVEV (reference sequence). V lost 3 bases, J lost 8 bases, and 7 bases stayed unmatched. This CDR3 has 15 amino acids. CDR3 sequence: CASSFAGQGGEKLFF. CDR3 coding DNA: TGTGCCAGCAGTTTCGCGGGACAGGGAGGGGAAAAACTGTTTTTT.

The rearrangement joins TRBV5-1 to TRBJ2-1, with 9 bases fitting TRBD2. CDR3 length equals 15 residues. V shed 0 bases and J 7 bases; nucleotides not matched to a gene: 5. CDR1 is SGHRS, CDR2 YFSETQ, per germline. CDR3 nucleotide sequence: TGCGCCAGCAGCTTGGATGGCGGGGGGGTTAATGAGCAGTTCTTC. Its translation is CASSLDGGGVNEQFF.

The CDR3 DNA reads as TGTGCCACCCAGCCTTTGGACAGAAATGGCTACACCTTC. Amino acids: CATQPLDRNGYTF. The gene calls are TRBV19 and TRBJ1-2; D possibly corresponds to TRBD1 (6 bases). Trimming left V 10 bases short and J 6 bases short, with 18 bases between. Germline CDR1 LNHDA, CDR2 SQIVND (reference sequence). CDR3 length: 13 residues.